The 13 T cell receptor beta chains given below trace back to one sample, sequenced in a study of follicular helper T cells after annual influenza vaccination. Stated time point: 2015-2016 season, 7 days after influenza vaccination. Repertoires were generated with immunoSEQ multiplex PCR, while TCRdb's copy carries only in-frame clones and drops some. This table has about 1,200 clones, under 90% appearing once. The source material was CXCR5+ CD38- circulating T follicular helper cells from blood, sampled 7 days after influenza vaccination. Regarding subset: circulating Tfh, non-naive CD4+CXCR5+PD-1+ (ICOS+CD38+ or ICOS-CD38-). These receptors were obtained from an adult who received the influenza vaccine.

V is TRBV5-4 and J is TRBJ2-5; the D gene is possibly TRBD2 (6 bases). Germline CDR1 is SGHNT and CDR2 is YYREEE (reference sequence). The V end was cut by 2 bases, the J end by 4 bases, with 9 bases between. The CDR3 extends over 13 amino acids. The CDR3 region has the DNA TGTGCCAGCAGCTTCGGGCGGGGAGAGACCCAGTACTTC. Amino acids: CASSFGRGETQYF.

The chain carries TRBV4-2 and TRBJ2-7; 7 positions agree with TRBD2. The germline V gene has CDR1 LGHNA and CDR2 YNFKEQ. The CDR3 has 14 residues. With 1 base clipped from V and 2 bases from J, the junction kept 2 bases outside the gene matches. CDR3 DNA: TGTGCCAGCAGCCAAGGGGGGGGGACCTACGAGCAGTACTTC. It encodes CASSQGGGTYEQYF.

V and J are TRBV2 and TRBJ2-3; 7 bases map to TRBD2. The CDR3 consists of 14 residues. Germline-derived CDR1 and CDR2 are SNHLY and FYNNEI. V gave up 7 bases and J gave up 6 bases; unmatched junction bases: 10. This CDR3 reads CASNRGDPGDTQYF. The CDR3 nucleotides read TGTGCCAGCAACCGGGGGGACCCAGGGGATACGCAGTATTTT.

This clone was detected once. The genes are TRBV5-6 and TRBJ1-2, with unresolved D. Germline values: CDR1 SGHDT, CDR2 YYEEEE. The CDR3 loop spans 10 amino acids. Trimming stripped 1 base from V and 8 bases from J, with 3 bases between. CDR3 DNA: TGTGCCAGCAGCTTGAACGGCTACACCTTC. Translated, it gives CASSLNGYTF.

This chain links TRBV5-4 with TRBJ2-3; 10 bases are shared with TRBD2. This CDR3 has 17 residues. V lost 2 bases and J lost 3; bases outside the gene matches: 9. Germline CDR1 reads SGHNT; CDR2 reads YYREEE (reference sequence). The CDR3 loop is CASSLPAGGGQTDTQYF. The DNA of the CDR3 is TGTGCCAGCAGCTTACCAGCGGGGGGGGGCCAGACAGATACGCAGTATTTT.

J is TRBJ2-3 and V is TRBV29-1; D is unclear. In germline, CDR1 is SQVTM, CDR2 ANQGSEA. Trimming stripped 4 bases from V and 0 bases from J, with 5 bases between. The CDR3 is 12 amino acids. CDR3 nucleotide sequence: TGCAGCGTTGCCCCCAGCACAGATACGCAGTATTTT. Translated, it gives CSVAPSTDTQYF.

The chain employs TRBV6-1 and TRBJ2-1, with 15 positions matching TRBD2. Per germline, CDR1 MNHNS and CDR2 SASEGT. The CDR3 runs 14 residues. J was trimmed by 15 bases and V by 8 bases; bases with no gene match: 11. The CDR3 is CASGRTSGGAGGFF. Here the CDR3 DNA reads TGTGCCAGCGGAAGGACTAGCGGGGGGGCTGGGGGGTTCTTC.

The chain is built from TRBV4-1 and TRBJ2-2; no clear D gene. V shed 3 bases and J shed 5 bases, with 13 bases lying between them. Germline CDR1 MGHRA, CDR2 YSYEKL. The CDR3 spans 15 residues. Here the CDR3 DNA reads TGCGCCAGCAGCCATACGGACGGGCGGACCGGGGAGCTGTTTTTT. It specifies CASSHTDGRTGELFF.

The J gene is TRBJ2-1, the V gene TRBV7-3; possible D gene TRBD2, 5 bases. V was shortened by 5 bases and J by 4 bases, with 18 bases between the two germline ends. The CDR3 is 16 amino acids. Germline lookup yields CDR1 SGHTA and CDR2 FQGTGA. DNA of the CDR3: TGTGCCAGCAGCCTCCGGGGAGACGTTACTTACAATGAGCAGTTCTTC. Translating gives CASSLRGDVTYNEQFF.

The V and J genes are TRBV9 and TRBJ1-6; 9 nucleotides match TRBD1. The germline V gene has CDR1 SGDLS and CDR2 YYNGEE. CDR3 length: 16 residues. V was clipped by 2 bases and J by 7 bases; unmatched bases: 7. CDR3 coding DNA: TGTGCCAGCAGCGTGGGTTTTGACAGGGGGAATTCACCCCTCCACTTT. It specifies CASSVGFDRGNSPLHF.

Here the CDR3 DNA reads TGTGCCAGCAGTGGGCCGGGTGGTACGCAGTATTTT. Translated, it gives CASSGPGGTQYF. The chain uses TRBV2 and TRBJ2-3; D is undetermined. Germline CDR1 and CDR2: SNHLY and FYNNEI. Trimming removed 4 bases at V and 8 bases at J, with 10 bases between. This CDR3 is built from 12 residues.

The rearrangement links TRBV6-1 to TRBJ2-7, with D perhaps assigned TRBD1 or TRBD2 (5 bases each). Trimming stripped 7 bases from V and 4 bases from J, with 14 bases between. Germline CDR1 MNHNS, CDR2 SASEGT. The CDR3 is 13 amino acids. The CDR3 sequence: CASTGPGGYEQYF. CDR3 DNA sequence: TGTGCCAGCACGGGACCTGGCGGGTACGAGCAGTACTTC.

This clone occurred once. This rearrangement joins TRBV18 to TRBJ2-6; no reliable D call. CDR3 size: 15 residues. Germline values: CDR1 KGHSH, CDR2 LQKENI. V was pared by 2 bases and J by 0 bases, with 5 bases between. The CDR3 sequence is CASSPVFSGANVLTF. The CDR3, as DNA: TGTGCCAGCTCACCAGTTTTCTCTGGGGCCAACGTCCTGACTTTC.